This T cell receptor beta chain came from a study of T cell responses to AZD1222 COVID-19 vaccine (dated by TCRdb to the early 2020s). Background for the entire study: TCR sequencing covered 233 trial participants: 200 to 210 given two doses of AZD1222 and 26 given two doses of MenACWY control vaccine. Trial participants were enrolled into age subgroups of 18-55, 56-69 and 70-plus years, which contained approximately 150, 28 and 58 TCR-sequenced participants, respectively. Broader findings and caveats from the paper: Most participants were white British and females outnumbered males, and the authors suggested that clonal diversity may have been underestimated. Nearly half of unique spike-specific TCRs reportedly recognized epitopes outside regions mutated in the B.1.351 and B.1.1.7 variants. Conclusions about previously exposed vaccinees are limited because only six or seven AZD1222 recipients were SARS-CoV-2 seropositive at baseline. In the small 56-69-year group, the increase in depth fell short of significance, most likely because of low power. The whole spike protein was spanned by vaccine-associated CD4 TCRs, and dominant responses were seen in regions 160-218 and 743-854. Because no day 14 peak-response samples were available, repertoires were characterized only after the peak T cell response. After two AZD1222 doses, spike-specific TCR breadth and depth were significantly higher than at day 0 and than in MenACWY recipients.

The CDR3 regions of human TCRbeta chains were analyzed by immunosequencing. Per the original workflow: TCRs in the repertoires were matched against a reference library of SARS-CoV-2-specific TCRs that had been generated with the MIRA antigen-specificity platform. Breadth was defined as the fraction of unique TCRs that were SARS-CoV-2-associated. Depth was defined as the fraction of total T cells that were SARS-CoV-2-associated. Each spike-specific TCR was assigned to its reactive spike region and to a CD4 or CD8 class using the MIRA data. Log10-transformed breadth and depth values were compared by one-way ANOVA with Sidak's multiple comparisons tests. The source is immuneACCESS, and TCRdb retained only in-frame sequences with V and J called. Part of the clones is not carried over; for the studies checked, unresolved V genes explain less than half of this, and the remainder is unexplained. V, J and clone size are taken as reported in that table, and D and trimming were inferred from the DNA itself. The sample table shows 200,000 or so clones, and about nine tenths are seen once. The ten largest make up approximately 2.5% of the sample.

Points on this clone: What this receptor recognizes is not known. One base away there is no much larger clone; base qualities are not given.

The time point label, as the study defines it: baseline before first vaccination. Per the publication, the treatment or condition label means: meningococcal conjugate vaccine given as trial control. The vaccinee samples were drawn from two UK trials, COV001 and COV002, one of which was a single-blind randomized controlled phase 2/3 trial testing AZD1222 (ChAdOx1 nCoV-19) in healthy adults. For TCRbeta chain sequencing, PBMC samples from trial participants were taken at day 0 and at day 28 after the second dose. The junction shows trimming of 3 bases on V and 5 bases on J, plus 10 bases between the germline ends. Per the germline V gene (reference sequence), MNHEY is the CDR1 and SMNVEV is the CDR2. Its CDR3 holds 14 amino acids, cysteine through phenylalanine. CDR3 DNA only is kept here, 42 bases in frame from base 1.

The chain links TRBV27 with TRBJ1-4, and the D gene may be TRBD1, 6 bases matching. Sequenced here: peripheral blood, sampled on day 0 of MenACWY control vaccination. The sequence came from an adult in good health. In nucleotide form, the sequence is TGTGCCAGCAGTTTCTTGGGGGCAAATGAAAAACTGTTTTTT. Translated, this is CASSFLGANEKLFF.